This T cell receptor beta chain was sequenced in a study of blood T cell repertoires in COVID-19. The CDR3 is 16 amino acids. Trimming pared 4 bases from V and 0 bases from J, leaving 13 bases between. CDR1 is SNHLY, CDR2 FYNNEI, per germline. Methods used by the authors: Amplifying reference gene primers gave estimates of nucleated cell counts. Clones were read by immunoSEQ multiplex PCR, and TCRdb kept only the in-frame ones, dropping some. V, J and clone size reflect that table, while D and trimming were determined from the DNA. The data contain 120,000 to 150,000 clones, around four fifths of them singletons.

Source material: peripheral blood. The genes are TRBV2 and TRBJ1-3; D is possibly TRBD1 (6 bases). This TCR came from a woman aged 40 to 49 with active or convalescent COVID-19. This CDR3 reads CASSAGRGSSGNTIYF. The CDR3 DNA reads as TGTGCCAGCAGTGCCGGCAGGGGAAGCTCTGGAAACACCATATATTTT. Filled out from reference TRBV2 and TRBJ1-3, the complete variable domain reads EPEVTQTPSHQVTQMGQEVILRCVPISNHLYFYWYRQILGQKVEFLVSFYNNEISEKSEIFDDQFSVERPDGSNFTLKIRSTKLEDSAMYFCASSAGRGSSGNTIYFGEGSWLTVV.